This record covers a single T cell receptor (beta chain). Its antigen is not yet known. These data originate in a study of monozygotic twins with inflammatory bowel disease (dated by TCRdb to between 2019 and 2020). In terms of the full investigation: In total, around 28 monozygotic twin pairs made up the full study: 19 Danish pairs, all IBD-discordant, plus nine German pairs, of which four were IBD-concordant and five were IBD-discordant. Within discordant pairs, disease-associated traits were sought mainly by comparing IBD patients with their genetically identical healthy co-twins. Each individual had, on average, about 151 000 unique TCRalpha sequences and 181 000 unique TCRbeta sequences available for analysis. Here is what the overall study found, with its caveats: The results gave no support for a single strong signal or clonotype linked to IBD. Distinction between different T cell subtypes could not be achieved in the analysis. IBD patients had lower TCRbeta repertoire diversity, measured by the inverse Simpson index, than their healthy co-twins. Concordant and discordant twins showed no difference in repertoire similarity, possibly because of limited statistical power. Fewer clonotypes were shared with other individuals by IBD patients than by healthy twins, most markedly in patients showing signs of disease activity. Because patients received different immunosuppressive treatments, the repertoires may have picked up extra background noise and variability between individuals.

An approximately 2.5 ml peripheral blood sample was drawn into PAXgene tubes per donor and stored at -80°C. Total RNA was isolated from whole blood with the PAXgene blood miRNA kit on an automated QIAcube, without T cell sorting. Peripheral blood from monozygotic twin pairs concordant or discordant for inflammatory bowel disease was subjected to deep TCRalpha and TCRbeta repertoire profiling with unique molecular barcoding. Smoking habits were recorded for all twin pairs, and each individual was classified as a current, former or never smoker. Preparation of the library involved 5' RACE. Each TCR library was prepared from 3,000 to 4,500 ng of total RNA. For each sample, cDNA was synthesized in eight separate reactions using SMARTScribe reverse transcriptase. During cDNA synthesis, unique molecular identifiers containing a 6-nucleotide sample barcode were introduced by template switching. TCRalpha and TCRbeta cDNA was amplified by two nested PCRs of about 15 and 9 cycles, with bead purification after each PCR. Before amplification, the cDNA was treated with uracil DNA-glycosylase and purified using the QIAquick PCR purification kit. The second PCR added Illumina TruSeq-compatible adapters along with sample-specific barcodes. Library quality and concentration were assessed using TapeStation and Qubit, and approximately 5 ng of each library was pooled. Pooled libraries were sequenced on an Illumina HiSeq2500 single-index Rapid Run with 2 x 100 bp reads and custom sequencing primers. On the study's bioinformatics: MiGEC version 1.2.6 was used for UMI-based consensus assembly to correct PCR and sequencing errors. MiXCR version 2.1.1 was used to carry out V(D)J alignment, clonotype assembly and CDR3 extraction. To normalise gene usage, clonotype sharing and MAIT/NKT TCR abundance, the analysis used the top 1000, 10 000 and 20 000 clonotypes per sample. Diversity was computed as the inverse Simpson index with the vegan R package after downsampling to 27 000 UMIs. Paired Mann-Whitney U tests on discordant twin pairs were used, with Benjamini-Hochberg multiple-testing correction. TCRdb reprocessed the public reads and reports one entry per CDR3 protein sequence, without DNA. The V and J calls and clone size are TCRdb's, not the authors'. The table for this sample shows approximately 150,000 distinct CDR3 sequences. Jointly, the top ten make up approximately 2.5% of the sample.

The germline V gene encodes CDR1 SGDLS and CDR2 YYNGEE. The CDR3 goes from the cysteine to the phenylalanine over 13 residues. The coding DNA is unavailable. Sequences were obtained from blood. This sequence originates from a human donor with ulcerative colitis or Crohn's disease, or a healthy co-twin of an affected twin (not recorded which). Recombination connected TRBV9 to TRBJ2-2. CDR3 sequence: CASSAENTGELFF.